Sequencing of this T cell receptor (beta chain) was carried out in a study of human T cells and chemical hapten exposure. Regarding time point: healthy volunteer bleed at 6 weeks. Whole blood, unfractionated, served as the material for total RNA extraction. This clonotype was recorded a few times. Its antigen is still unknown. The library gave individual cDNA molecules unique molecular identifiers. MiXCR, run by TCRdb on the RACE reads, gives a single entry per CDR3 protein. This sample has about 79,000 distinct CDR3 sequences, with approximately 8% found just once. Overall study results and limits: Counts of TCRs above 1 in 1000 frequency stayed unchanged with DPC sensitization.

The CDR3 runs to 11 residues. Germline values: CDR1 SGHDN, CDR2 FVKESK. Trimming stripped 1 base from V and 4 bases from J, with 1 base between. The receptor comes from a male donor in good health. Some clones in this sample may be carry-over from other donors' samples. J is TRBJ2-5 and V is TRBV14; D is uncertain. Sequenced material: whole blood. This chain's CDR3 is CASSQVETQYF. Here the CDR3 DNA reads TGTGCCAGCAGCCAAGTAGAGACCCAGTACTTC.